These 6 T cell receptor beta chains came from one sample sequenced in a study of vaccination effects on CD4 cells after COVID-19. Expansion with viral peptide pools was applied to antigen-specific CD4+ T cells by the ViraFEST assay prior to sequencing. Subsequent to a culture period of around eleven days, CD4+ T cells were isolated. Having tested negative for nucleocapsid antibodies, the vaccine recipients showed no prior SARS-CoV-2 infection. No antigens are known for them. Method: immunoSEQ multiplex PCR; TCRdb's copy keeps in-frame clones and lacks some. The repertoire holds some 69,000 clones, with 65% to 85% as singletons. The sequencing here drew on CD4+ T cells from PBMCs cultured with HCoV-NL63 spike peptides, taken before COVID-19 vaccination. The origin of the receptors is a human donor who received a COVID-19 vaccine.

The chain links TRBV5-1 to TRBJ2-1, with 14 positions matching TRBD2. Germline V CDR1 and CDR2: SGHRS, YFSETQ. V shed 1 base, J shed 8 bases, and the junction held 8 bases outside the gene matches. This CDR3 comprises 17 residues. The CDR3: CASSLTAGTSGGDEQFF. CDR3 DNA sequence: TGCGCCAGCAGCTTGACTGCCGGGACTAGCGGGGGTGATGAGCAGTTCTTC.

The chain is built from TRBV5-1 and TRBJ2-1; D unclear. CDR3 length: 15 amino acids. Germline assignment: CDR1 SGHRS and CDR2 YFSETQ. The germline V and J ends were trimmed by 2 bases and 0 bases, with 9 bases remaining between them. The CDR3 reads CASSFWRSSYNEQFF. The DNA of the CDR3 is TGCGCCAGCAGCTTCTGGCGGAGCTCCTACAATGAGCAGTTCTTC.

V is TRBV19 and J is TRBJ1-6; 9 bases align to TRBD1. Trimming at V came to 6 bases and at J to 7 bases, leaving 10 bases not matched to a gene. Germline lookup yields CDR1 LNHDA and CDR2 SQIVND (reference sequence). This CDR3 region has 16 residues. The CDR3 loop is CASSPMGQGGNSPLHF. The DNA of the CDR3 is TGTGCCAGTAGCCCCATGGGACAGGGAGGAAATTCACCCCTCCACTTT.

This clone was found once. The chain recombines TRBV5-1 with TRBJ1-4, with TRBD1 as a possible D gene (5 bases). Trimming removed 4 bases from V and 1 base from J, with 14 bases in between. The germline gives CDR1 SGHRS, CDR2 YFSETQ. CDR3 length: 16 residues. CDR3 sequence: CASSPGTGVTNEKLFF. CDR3 bases: TGCGCCAGCAGCCCTGGCACGGGGGTAACTAATGAAAAACTGTTTTTT.

The J gene is TRBJ2-1, the V gene TRBV5-1, with unresolved D. V gave up 6 bases and J gave up 0 bases, with 10 bases separating them. The CDR3 spans 14 residues. Germline V gene sequence: CDR1 SGHRS, CDR2 YFSETQ. The CDR3 DNA follows: TGCGCCAGCACCCCTGATAGCTCCTACAATGAGCAGTTCTTC. Translating gives CASTPDSSYNEQFF.

The chain joins TRBV12-5 to TRBJ2-1; D is uncertain. The V gene's germline CDR1 is LGHNT and CDR2 FRNRAP. There are 13 residues in the CDR3. V lost 2 bases, J lost 5 bases, and 7 bases lay in between. CDR3 sequence (DNA): TGTGCTAGTGGTTTGACAGTAAACAATGAGCAGTTCTTC. It encodes CASGLTVNNEQFF.